Below, 17 T cell receptor beta chains from the same sample are listed, as sequenced in a study of cytomegalovirus exposure and HLA in healthy donors (TCRdb year 2017). Receptor amplification or capture employed the immunoSEQ multiplex PCR assay. The multiplex PCR relied on a mix of 60 forward primers for TCR Vbeta segments and 13 reverse primers for TCR Jbeta segments. The table was pulled from immuneACCESS by TCRdb, which kept in-frame rearrangements only. Such tables lose some clones; where checked, under half of the loss comes from unresolved V genes, and the rest has no known cause. The sample table holds a few hundred thousand clones, of which around 90% were seen once. Together, the top ten hold 1.5% to 2% of the sample. The material sequenced was PBMCs. These receptors were collected from a girl aged 2 to 10 in good health and CMV-seronegative.

The chain has TRBV2 and TRBJ1-1, with unresolved D. V was pared by 0 bases and J by 7 bases, with 9 bases between. The CDR3 contains 13 residues. Germline values: CDR1 SNHLY, CDR2 FYNNEI. CDR3 DNA: TGTGCCAGCAGTGAAGCGCCGGGGTATGAAGCTTTCTTT. The encoded protein is CASSEAPGYEAFF.

J is TRBJ2-3 and V is TRBV30, with 7 bases identical to TRBD2. The V gene end was trimmed by 2 bases and the J gene end by 4 bases; junction bases not matched to a gene: 6. The CDR3 runs to 14 residues. Per the germline V gene, CDR1 is GTSNPN and CDR2 is SVGIG (reference sequence). CDR3 residues: CAWSPAGKSDTQYF. The CDR3 DNA reads TGTGCCTGGAGTCCAGCGGGGAAGTCAGATACGCAGTATTTT.

The rearrangement joins TRBV7-9 to TRBJ1-2; D ambiguous. The V and J ends lost 4 bases and 7 bases respectively, with 7 bases between them. Germline V gene sequence: CDR1 SEHNR, CDR2 FQNEAQ (reference sequence). CDR3 length: 11 residues. The CDR3 region is CASSSLSGYTF. CDR3 coding DNA: TGTGCCAGCAGCTCCCTGAGTGGCTACACCTTC. The complete variable domain, with remaining parts taken from reference TRBV7-9 and TRBJ1-2, reads DTGVSQNPRHKITKRGQNVTFRCDPISEHNRLYWYRQTLGQGPEFLTYFQNEAQLEKSRLLSDRFSAERPKGSFSTLEIQRTEQGDSAMYLCASSSLSGYTFGSGTRLTVV.

This rearrangement joins TRBV5-4 to TRBJ2-5, with 16 bases aligning to TRBD2. After removal of 4 bases from V and 2 bases from J, the junction contained 2 bases not matched to a gene. There are 16 residues in the CDR3. Per germline, CDR1 SGHNT and CDR2 YYREEE (reference sequence). The DNA of the CDR3 is TGTGCCAGCAGCCTGGGACTAGCGGGGGGGCAAGAGACCCAGTACTTC. Its translation: CASSLGLAGGQETQYF.

V and J are TRBV5-3 and TRBJ1-6; a possible D gene is TRBD1 (5 bases). TRBV5-3 counts as an open reading frame of uncertain function. V was clipped by 1 base and J by 7 bases, with 12 bases between them. The CDR3 runs to 15 residues. The CDR3 DNA sequence: TGTGCCAGAAGCTTGTATCAGGGCTTCAATTCACCCCTCCACTTT. Translating it yields CARSLYQGFNSPLHF.

The gene calls are TRBV2 and TRBJ2-3; D remains unclear. The CDR3 has 15 residues. Trimming shortened V by 2 bases and J by 4 bases, and 13 bases separated the two germline ends. Germline V gene lookup returns CDR1 SNHLY and CDR2 FYNNEI. The CDR3 coding sequence is TGTGCCAGCAGTGAATGGTTGGGTGGGCCAGATACGCAGTATTTT. Residues: CASSEWLGGPDTQYF.

The chain joins TRBV19 to TRBJ1-1; D is possibly TRBD1 (5 bases). Germline V CDR1 and CDR2: LNHDA, SQIVND (reference sequence). The V gene lost 3 bases and the J gene lost 4 bases, with 9 bases spanning the gap. CDR3 length: 13 amino acids. The CDR3 sequence is CASSMGRVTEAFF. CDR3 nucleotide sequence: TGTGCCAGTAGTATGGGCAGGGTCACTGAAGCTTTCTTT.

J is TRBJ1-1 and V is TRBV6-4; D is undetermined. CDR1 and CDR2 (germline): MRHNA, SNTAGT. V was clipped by 2 bases and J by 0 bases, with 7 bases between them. CDR3 size: 14 residues. The CDR3 spells CASSDTTMNTEAFF. The CDR3 DNA sequence: TGTGCCAGCAGTGACACAACTATGAACACTGAAGCTTTCTTT.

The chain combines TRBV14 with TRBJ2-7, with 8 nucleotides matching TRBD2. The germline V gene encodes CDR1 SGHDN and CDR2 FVKESK. With 1 base clipped from V and 5 bases from J, the junction kept 7 bases outside the gene matches. The CDR3 length is 15 residues. The CDR3, as DNA: TGTGCCAGCAGCCAAGGGACTAGCTTTCTCCACGAGCAGTACTTC. Its translation: CASSQGTSFLHEQYF.

CDR3 residues: CASSYGRGGSYGYTF. CDR3 DNA sequence: TGTGCCAGCAGTTACGGTCGCGGCGGGTCCTATGGCTACACCTTC. The genes are TRBV6-6 and TRBJ1-2; D remains unclear. CDR1 MNHNY and CDR2 SVGAGI come from the germline V gene (reference sequence). The V end was cut by 2 bases, the J end by 4 bases, with 14 bases between. The CDR3 length is 15 residues.

V and J are TRBV5-4 and TRBJ2-1; 7 nucleotides align to TRBD2. V gave up 3 bases and J gave up 8 bases; unmatched junction bases: 14. This CDR3 region has 16 residues. Germline loops: CDR1 SGHNT, CDR2 YYREEE (reference sequence). This CDR3 is CASSSATKWEGDEQFF. DNA of the CDR3: TGTGCCAGCAGCTCGGCAACCAAGTGGGAGGGCGATGAGCAGTTCTTC. The complete variable domain, with remaining parts taken from reference TRBV5-4 and TRBJ2-1, reads ETGVTQSPTHLIKTRGQQVTLRCSSQSGHNTVSWYQQALGQGPQFIFQYYREEENGRGNFPPRFSGLQFPNYSSELNVNALELDDSALYLCASSSATKWEGDEQFFGPGTRLTVL.

The chain is built from TRBV9 and TRBJ2-6, with TRBD1 identical over 9 bases. V trimming: 1 base; J trimming: 0 bases; junction bases outside the gene matches: 8. The CDR3 runs to 19 residues. CDR1 SGDLS and CDR2 YYNGEE come from the germline V gene. The DNA for the CDR3 is TGTGCCAGCAGCGTATTGCCGGGACAGGGATACTCTGGGGCCAACGTCCTGACTTTC. Translation gives CASSVLPGQGYSGANVLTF.

V gene TRBV30 combines with J gene TRBJ1-6, with D perhaps TRBD1 (5 bases). From germline, CDR1 is GTSNPN and CDR2 SVGIG (reference sequence). V shed 5 bases and J shed 2 bases, with 19 bases lying between them. The CDR3 spans 17 residues. CDR3 in DNA: TGTGCCTGGGGAGGGGAGGCCGGGACCACCTATAATTCACCCCTCCACTTT. Translating gives CAWGGEAGTTYNSPLHF.

The rearrangement uses TRBV10-2 and TRBJ1-6; a weak D match, TRBD1 (5 bases). Germline CDR1 WSHSY, CDR2 SAAADI. V gave up 6 bases and J gave up 7 bases, with 19 bases separating them. The CDR3 contains 16 residues. The DNA for the CDR3 is TGCGCCAGCAGCGAACCCCGGGACTCCGTCAATTCACCCCTCCACTTT. Translated, it gives CASSEPRDSVNSPLHF.

The CDR3 DNA reads TGTGCCAGCAGTCCTTCCCCCCCCTTCCGGGTTGACTATGGCTACACCTTC. Translated: CASSPSPPFRVDYGYTF. This chain links TRBV28 with TRBJ1-2; D is ambiguous. Germline CDR1 reads MDHEN; CDR2 reads SYDVKM. The length of the CDR3 is 17 residues. The ends were cut back, 5 bases at V and 3 bases at J, with 22 bases in the middle.

J is TRBJ1-1 and V is TRBV20-1; D call uncertain. Germline V gene sequence: CDR1 DFQATT, CDR2 SNEGSKA (reference sequence). This CDR3 spans 11 amino acids. CDR3 DNA sequence: TGCTGCCCGGAGGGCAAGACTGAAGCTTTCTTT. Protein product: CCPEGKTEAFF.

The rearrangement links TRBV28 to TRBJ2-7, with D possibly TRBD2 on 7 matching bases. Germline CDR1 reads MDHEN; CDR2 reads SYDVKM. This CDR3 is built from 18 residues. Trimming removed 5 bases from V and 2 bases from J, with 25 bases in between. The CDR3 is CASSKGGERVGFPYEQYF. DNA of the CDR3: TGTGCCAGCAGTAAGGGGGGGGAGAGGGTCGGGTTCCCCTACGAGCAGTACTTC.